The 9 T cell receptor beta chains reported below all come from one sample, sequenced in a study of neurological immune-mediated disorders. The time point is: technical triplicate 2. In TCRdb, the 5' RACE reads were re-called with MiXCR into one record per CDR3 protein. The sample lists about 32,000 distinct CDR3 sequences; 13% were seen once. The sequenced material came from CD4+ T cells from blood. The source is a female donor with HTLV-1-associated myelopathy (HAM/TSP).

This clonotype was seen ten or more times. This chain uses TRBV5-1 with TRBJ2-3; TRBD1 matches at 7 bases. This CDR3 comprises 16 residues. V lost 4 bases to trimming and J lost 4 bases; unmatched junction nucleotides: 12. The germline CDR1 and CDR2 sequences are SGHRS and YFSETQ. CDR3 loop: CASSPTGDAGPDTQYF. CDR3 nucleotide sequence: TGCGCCAGCAGCCCCACAGGGGACGCAGGGCCAGATACGCAGTATTTT.

This clonotype came up many times. V usage is TRBV4-2 and J usage is TRBJ2-7, with D perhaps being TRBD1 or TRBD2 (5 bases each). V was cut by 1 base and J by 3 bases, with 16 bases left in between. This CDR3 has 16 amino acids. Germline-derived CDR1 and CDR2 are LGHNA and YNFKEQ. The CDR3 bases are TGTGCCAGCAGCCAAGTTCTTTCCCGGGACGGCTACGAGCAGTACTTC. Translated, it gives CASSQVLSRDGYEQYF.

The chain has TRBV5-1 and TRBJ1-1; a weak D match, TRBD1 (5 bases). V lost 5 bases to trimming and J lost 1 base, with 12 bases between them. Germline lookup yields CDR1 SGHRS and CDR2 YFSETQ. This CDR3 has 14 residues. CDR3 nucleotide sequence: TGCGCCAGCAGATGGGTACAGGCGAACACTGAAGCTTTCTTT. Its translation: CASRWVQANTEAFF.

Regarding this clonotype: Compared with germline, one end of the junction differs, possibly owing to a read error. J is TRBJ2-1 and V is TRBV3-1; perhaps TRBD2 as D (6 bases). The CDR3 is 14 amino acids. The germline gives CDR1 LGHDT, CDR2 YNNKEL (reference sequence). The CDR3 sequence is CASNQNSGKAQQFF. The CDR3 nucleotides are TGTGCCAGCAACCAAAATAGCGGAAAGGCCCAGCAGTTCTTC.

This clonotype was seen a single time. This chain links TRBV2 with TRBJ1-2; 9 bases are shared with TRBD1. The CDR3 sequence is 16 residues long. The V gene's germline CDR1 is SNHLY and CDR2 FYNNEI. V lost 11 bases, J lost 6 bases, and 19 bases stayed unmatched. In DNA form, the CDR3 reads TGTGCCTCCCGGGCATACCGCGGGACAGGGTGTAATGGCTACACCTTC. It is translated as CASRAYRGTGCNGYTF. The full variable domain, with the rest looked up from reference TRBV2 and TRBJ1-2, is EPEVTQTPSHQVTQMGQEVILRCVPISNHLYFYWYRQILGQKVEFLVSFYNNEISEKSEIFDDQFSVERPDGSNFTLKIRSTKLEDSAMYFCASRAYRGTGCNGYTFGSGTRLTVV.

This clonotype was observed at least ten times. V usage is TRBV5-6 and J usage is TRBJ1-1; D unclear. Germline V gene lookup returns CDR1 SGHDT and CDR2 YYEEEE. Deletions cut 1 base from V and 6 bases from J, with 4 bases between. This CDR3 has 11 amino acids. CDR3 loop: CASSLSSEAFF. The CDR3, as DNA: TGTGCCAGCAGCTTGTCGTCTGAAGCTTTCTTT.

This clonotype was counted many times. CDR3 in DNA: TGCAGTGCTCGACAGGGCCCTTCCTCATCACCCCTCCACTTT. Translated, it gives CSARQGPSSSPLHF. The chain links TRBV20-1 to TRBJ1-6; TRBD1 aligns across 7 bases. CDR1 DFQATT and CDR2 SNEGSKA come from the germline V gene (reference sequence). Trimming cost V 5 bases and J 10 bases; bases outside gene matches: 11. The CDR3 consists of 14 residues.

The sample holds many counts of this clonotype. J is TRBJ1-1 and V is TRBV14; tentatively, D is TRBD1 (5 bases). This CDR3 has 16 amino acids. Germline V gene lookup returns CDR1 SGHDN and CDR2 FVKESK. With 4 bases removed from V and 5 bases from J, the gap between germline ends came to 20 bases. For the CDR3, the DNA is TGTGCCAGCAGCCCCAAAGGGGTCCCCCTGATAACTGAAGCTTTCTTT. Its protein is CASSPKGVPLITEAFF.

This clonotype is categorized as medium-sized. The chain employs TRBV10-3 and TRBJ2-3; D is possibly TRBD2 (6 bases). The V gene lost 3 bases and the J gene lost 1 base, with 14 bases spanning the gap. Germline CDR1 and CDR2: ENHRY and SYGVKD. The CDR3 runs 16 residues. CDR3 nucleotides: TGTGCCATCAGTGACAACCATGGAGGGGGCACAGATACGCAGTATTTT. It translates to CAISDNHGGGTDTQYF.